This T cell receptor (beta chain) is drawn from a study of CD8 T cells in ankylosing spondylitis (dated by TCRdb to 2015 to 2018). A note on the overall study: To find TCR variants linked to disease, the study profiled T cell receptor beta repertoires in ankylosing spondylitis patients and healthy donors. The whole study cohort included under 140 healthy donors and 25 ankylosing spondylitis patients. Peripheral blood samples were taken, and synovial fluid was additionally collected from ankylosing spondylitis patients. What the authors observed across the whole study: According to the report, matched synovial fluid samples from ankylosing spondylitis patients were significantly enriched for the disease-linked clones. Blood from ankylosing spondylitis patients appeared to be characterized by a TCR beta motif composed of about eight highly homologous amino acid variants. A CD8+ phenotype was shown by the disease-linked clones, which were found at relatively low frequencies in peripheral blood. Some of the motif variants had been reported before in the synovial fluid and blood of reactive arthritis patients, a finding that suggests common disease-initiation mechanisms.

Germline trimming amounts to 4 bases on V and 6 bases on J, with 5 as the count of junction bases outside the gene matches. According to the germline V gene (reference sequence), CDR1 reads LGHDT and CDR2 reads YNNKEL. Spanning cysteine to phenylalanine, the CDR3 consists of 15 amino acids. Left in the record is the CDR3 DNA by itself, 45 bases read in frame from the first base. The reads were generated on an Illumina HiSeq 2500. Quantitative 5'-RACE with molecular barcodes was the method used to prepare the TCR beta libraries. The authors' analysis ran thus. A new computational method, built on a probabilistic model of VDJ rearrangement, was used to identify disease-linked TCR variants. The public reads were reprocessed in TCRdb via fastp at Q25 and MiXCR, keeping in-frame beta chains. Every entry covers one CDR3 protein and lists the most common genes and DNA from its rows. The V and J calls, along with clone size, are taken from TCRdb and not from the paper's own processing. For this sample there are approximately 240,000 distinct CDR3 sequences; roughly a tenth appear just once. The leading ten clones occupy 2.6% of the sample.

This clonotype was seen ten or more times. It lacks a known antigen. Per-nucleotide qualities are absent, and no much larger clonotype sits a single base away. This TCR was recovered from a male donor with ankylosing spondylitis or in good health (not recorded which). Sequences were obtained from blood, either unsorted or a sorted T cell fraction (not recorded which). The chain employs TRBV3-1 and TRBJ2-2; 10 bases in the middle match TRBD1. CDR3 reads: CASSLGQGIAGELFF. The nucleotides read TGTGCCAGCAGCCTGGGACAGGGGATCGCCGGGGAGCTGTTTTTT.